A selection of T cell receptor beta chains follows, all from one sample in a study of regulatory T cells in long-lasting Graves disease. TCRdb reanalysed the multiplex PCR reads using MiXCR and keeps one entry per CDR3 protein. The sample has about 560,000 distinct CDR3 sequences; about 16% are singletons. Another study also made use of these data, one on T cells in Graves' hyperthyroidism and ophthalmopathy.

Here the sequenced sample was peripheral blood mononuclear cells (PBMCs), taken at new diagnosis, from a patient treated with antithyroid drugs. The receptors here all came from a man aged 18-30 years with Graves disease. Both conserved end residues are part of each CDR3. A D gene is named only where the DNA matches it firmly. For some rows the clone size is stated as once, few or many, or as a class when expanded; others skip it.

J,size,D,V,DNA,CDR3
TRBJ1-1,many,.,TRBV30,TGTGCCTGGAGTCGCAGTGGCGACACTGAAGCTTTCTTT,CAWSRSGDTEAFF
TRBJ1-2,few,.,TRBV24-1,TGTGCCACCACGCGGGGATGGAATGGCTACACCTTC,CATTRGWNGYTF
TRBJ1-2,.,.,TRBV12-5,TGTGCTAGTGGTTCCCCTCCTCCCCACGTCTACACCTTC,CASGSPPPHVYTF
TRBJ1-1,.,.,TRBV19,TGTGCCAGTAGTGGGCGGGTAAACACTGAAGCTTTCTTT,CASSGRVNTEAFF
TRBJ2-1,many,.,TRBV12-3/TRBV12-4,TGTGCCAGCAGTCCTATCCACAATGAGCAGTTCTTC,CASSPIHNEQFF
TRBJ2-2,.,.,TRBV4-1,TGCGCCAGCAGCCAAGGCAGTGTAGAGACCGGGGAGCTGTTTTTT,CASSQGSVETGELFF
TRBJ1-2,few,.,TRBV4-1,TGCGCCAGCAGCCAAGATTTTATGACGTCCGTGGGCACCGAAATGGGCTACACCTTC,CASSQDFMTSVGTEMGYTF
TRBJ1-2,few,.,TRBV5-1,TGCGCCAGCAGCTACTCGGGGACCGCTAACTATGGCTACACCTTC,CASSYSGTANYGYTF
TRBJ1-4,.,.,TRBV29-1,TGCAGCGTTGATGCGGGAACTAATGAAAAACTGTTTTTT,CSVDAGTNEKLFF
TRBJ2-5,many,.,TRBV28,TGTGCCAGCAGTTTGGATCGGGCAGGGGGGTACCAAGAGACCCAGTACTTC,CASSLDRAGGYQETQYF
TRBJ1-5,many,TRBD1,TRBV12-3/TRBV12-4,TGTGCCAGCAGTGCCCGGACAGGGGGAAGTCAGCCCCAGCATTTT,CASSARTGGSQPQHF
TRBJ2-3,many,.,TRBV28,TGTGCCAGCAGTCCCGGCCCCGCCGGAGATACGCAGTATTTT,CASSPGPAGDTQYF
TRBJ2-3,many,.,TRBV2,TGTGCCAGCAGTGACCTTCAGGCTAGCACAGATACGCAGTATTTT,CASSDLQASTDTQYF
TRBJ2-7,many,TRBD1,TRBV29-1,TGCAGCGCTAGACAGGGGCTCAGCGAGCAGTACTTC,CSARQGLSEQYF
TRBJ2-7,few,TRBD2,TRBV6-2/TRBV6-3,TGTGCCAGCAGTTACTCTCGGCTAGCGGGTCCGGTATCCGAGCAGTACTTC,CASSYSRLAGPVSEQYF